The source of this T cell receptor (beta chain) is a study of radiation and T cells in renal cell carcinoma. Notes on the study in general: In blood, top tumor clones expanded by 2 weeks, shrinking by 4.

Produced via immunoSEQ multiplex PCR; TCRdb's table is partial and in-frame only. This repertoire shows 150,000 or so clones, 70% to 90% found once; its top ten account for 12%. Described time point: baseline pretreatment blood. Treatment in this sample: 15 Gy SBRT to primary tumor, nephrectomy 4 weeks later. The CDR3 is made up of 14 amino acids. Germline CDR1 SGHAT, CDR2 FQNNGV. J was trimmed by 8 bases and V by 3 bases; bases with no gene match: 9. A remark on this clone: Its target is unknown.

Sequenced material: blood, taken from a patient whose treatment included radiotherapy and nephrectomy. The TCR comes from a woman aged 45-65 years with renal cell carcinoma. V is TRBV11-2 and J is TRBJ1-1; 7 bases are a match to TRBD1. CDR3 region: CASSLSRGGGEAFF. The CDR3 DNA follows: TGTGCCAGCAGCTTGTCCAGGGGGGGAGGAGAAGCTTTCTTT. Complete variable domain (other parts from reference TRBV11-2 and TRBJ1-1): EAGVAQSPRYKIIEKRQSVAFWCNPISGHATLYWYQQILGQGPKLLIQFQNNGVVDDSQLPKDRFSAERLKGVDSTLKIQPAKLEDSAVYLCASSLSRGGGEAFFGQGTRLTVV.